Presented here are 30 T cell receptor beta chains from one specimen sequenced in a study of T-cell reconstitution after alpha-beta-depleted transplantation in children. Library preparation (for TCRbeta) was performed with unique molecular identifiers. MiXCR, applied by TCRdb to the PCR reads, yields one record per CDR3 protein. The table lists 600,000 to 700,000 distinct CDR3 sequences, approximately 15% of them singletons. The sequencing here drew on PBMCs from the stem cell graft donor, taken from the stem cell graft. The receptor set was obtained from a human donor who donated a stem cell graft to a child with acute myeloid leukemia.

V and J are TRBV2 and TRBJ1-4; 7 nucleotides line up with TRBD1. Per the germline V gene, CDR1 is SNHLY and CDR2 is FYNNEI. V shed 6 bases, J shed 10 bases, and the junction held 2 bases outside the gene matches. This CDR3 comprises 11 residues. CDR3 protein: CASRQGRKLFF. The CDR3 nucleotides are TGTGCCAGCAGACAGGGGAGAAAACTGTTTTTT.

This clonotype has at least ten counts. The rearrangement uses TRBV12-3 or TRBV12-4 and TRBJ2-2; 9 nucleotides align to TRBD2. This CDR3 has 15 amino acids. The J segment lost 5 bases and the V segment lost 4 bases, leaving 5 bases of the junction unmatched. The CDR3 nucleotides are TGTGCCAGCAGTTCTAGCGGGGCGAGGACCGGGGAGCTGTTTTTT. Translation gives CASSSSGARTGELFF.

This clonotype was seen a few times. The chain carries TRBV7-9 and TRBJ2-7; D possibly matches TRBD1 or TRBD2 (5 bases each). The ends were cut back, 5 bases at V and 3 bases at J, with 11 bases in the middle. The germline V gene encodes CDR1 SEHNR and CDR2 FQNEAQ (reference sequence). This CDR3 has 13 amino acids. The CDR3 loop is CASSLRDHYEQYV. CDR3 DNA sequence: TGTGCCAGCAGCCTCAGGGACCACTACGAGCAGTACGTC.

This clonotype was found a few times. V usage is TRBV6-5 and J usage is TRBJ1-6; D gene ambiguous. V shed 4 bases and J shed 10 bases, with 14 bases lying between them. Germline V gene sequence: CDR1 MNHEY, CDR2 SVGAGI. CDR3 size: 14 residues. This CDR3 is CASSFQEGQSPLHF. The CDR3 nucleotides are TGTGCCAGCAGTTTCCAGGAAGGGCAGTCACCCCTCCACTTT.

This rearrangement joins TRBV20-1 to TRBJ1-1; TRBD1 agrees at 7 bases. The V and J ends lost 6 bases and 4 bases, in that order; junction bases with no gene match: 8. The CDR3 contains 13 residues. Per germline, CDR1 DFQATT and CDR2 SNEGSKA (reference sequence). The CDR3 loop is CSATPDRVTEAFF. The CDR3 coding sequence is TGCAGTGCCACCCCTGACAGGGTCACTGAAGCTTTCTTT.

The chain links TRBV7-9 to TRBJ2-5, with no clear D. Germline V gene data show CDR1 as SEHNR and CDR2 as FQNEAQ (reference sequence). The CDR3 extends over 15 amino acids. The V end was cut by 4 bases, the J end by 4 bases, with 16 bases between. The DNA of the CDR3 is TGTGCCAGCAGCTCACCTGAAAGGGCTCGAGAGACCCAGTACTTC. Its protein product is CASSSPERARETQYF.

This clonotype was detected only a few times. The V and J genes are TRBV12-3 or TRBV12-4 and TRBJ2-6; D possibly uses TRBD1 or TRBD2 (5 bases each). This CDR3 spans 15 amino acids. The germline V and J ends were trimmed by 3 bases and 3 bases, with 9 bases remaining between them. The CDR3 is CASSFGAIGANVLTF. For the CDR3, the DNA is TGTGCCAGCAGTTTCGGGGCTATTGGGGCCAACGTCCTGACTTTC.

This clonotype was counted many times. J is TRBJ2-1 and V is TRBV6-5; 7 bases are shared with TRBD1. Germline-derived CDR1 and CDR2 are MNHEY and SVGAGI. Trimming took 2 bases from V and 5 from J; bases not matched to a gene: 3. The CDR3 covers 14 residues. The CDR3 loop reads CASSYGDRDNEQFF. The CDR3 DNA reads as TGTGCCAGCAGTTACGGCGACAGGGACAATGAGCAGTTCTTC.

This clonotype appeared many times. V gene TRBV20-1 combines with J gene TRBJ1-1, with no clear D. CDR3 length: 11 residues. Per germline, CDR1 DFQATT and CDR2 SNEGSKA (reference sequence). V was pared by 4 bases and J by 0 bases, with 3 bases between. CDR3 residues: CSAKMNTEAFF. The CDR3 nucleotides read TGCAGTGCTAAAATGAACACTGAAGCTTTCTTT.

The gene calls are TRBV20-1 and TRBJ1-6, with 11 positions matching TRBD1. The V segment lost 3 bases and the J segment 9 bases; nucleotides outside the gene matches: 7. CDR3 length: 15 amino acids. Germline V gives CDR1 DFQATT, CDR2 SNEGSKA (reference sequence). The CDR3 loop reads CSASALGQGASPLHF. The CDR3 coding sequence is TGCAGTGCTAGTGCCCTCGGACAGGGGGCTTCACCCCTCCACTTT.

This clonotype was recorded at least ten times. V and J are TRBV20-1 and TRBJ1-5; D possibly corresponds to TRBD1 (5 bases). V was pared by 5 bases and J by 5 bases, with 16 bases between. Looked up from germline, CDR1 is DFQATT and CDR2 is SNEGSKA (reference sequence). The CDR3 totals 14 residues. CDR3 nucleotides: TGCAGTGCTCCCGCGCACGAGACAGATCAGCCCCAGCATTTT. It encodes CSAPAHETDQPQHF.

There are a few counts of this clonotype. This rearrangement joins TRBV11-1 to TRBJ2-7; tentative D call: TRBD1 (6 bases). V was cut by 0 bases and J by 3 bases, with 21 bases left in between. The length of the CDR3 is 18 residues. Germline V CDR1 and CDR2: SGHAT, FQDESV (reference sequence). The DNA of the CDR3 is TGTGCCAGCAGCTTAGCGCTTCTTATAATTTGGACAGACTACGAGCAGTACGTC. It encodes CASSLALLIIWTDYEQYV.

This clonotype was seen a handful of times. The rearrangement links TRBV7-2 to TRBJ2-2; no reliable D call. Trimming left V 4 bases short and J 1 base short, with 13 bases between. The length of the CDR3 is 16 residues. Germline V gene lookup returns CDR1 SGHTA and CDR2 FQGNSA. CDR3 in DNA: TGTGCCAGCAGCTGGGTGGGTCATTGGAACACCGGGGAGCTGTTTTTT. Protein sequence: CASSWVGHWNTGELFF.

In this sample, this clonotype turned up a few times. The CDR3 spells CASSEFYPSPDTEAFF. CDR3 DNA sequence: TGTGCCAGCAGTGAATTTTACCCGAGTCCCGACACTGAAGCTTTCTTT. V and J are TRBV25-1 and TRBJ1-1; D remains ambiguous. Trimming took 1 base from V and 3 from J, leaving 15 bases between them. This CDR3 region has 16 residues. Looked up from germline, CDR1 is MGHDK and CDR2 is SYGVNS.

This clonotype was counted many times. The V call is TRBV7-2, the J call TRBJ1-4, with D tentatively TRBD1 (6 bases). Germline V lookup: CDR1 SGHTA, CDR2 FQGNSA. CDR3 length: 15 residues. V dropped 1 base and J dropped 3 bases, with 9 bases sitting between them. CDR3 nucleotides: TGTGCCAGCAGCTTAGTGGGACACTCTAATGAAAAACTGTTTTTT. It encodes CASSLVGHSNEKLFF.

This clonotype was found a few times. This rearrangement joins TRBV12-3 or TRBV12-4 to TRBJ1-3; D is unclear. The CDR3 extends over 15 amino acids. The V gene lost 6 bases and the J gene lost 0 bases, with 12 bases spanning the gap. This CDR3 is CASSLVGISGNTIYF. In DNA, the CDR3 is TGTGCCAGCAGCCTGGTAGGGATCTCTGGAAACACCATATATTTT.

At least ten counts were recorded for this clonotype. The chain combines TRBV6-1 with TRBJ2-7, with a possible D match to TRBD1 (5 bases). CDR3 length: 14 amino acids. Trimming pared 5 bases from V and 0 bases from J, leaving 11 bases between. Germline loops: CDR1 MNHNS, CDR2 SASEGT. The CDR3 region has the DNA TGTGCCAGCAGTCCACTGGGGCCCTCCTACGAGCAGTACGTC. Translating gives CASSPLGPSYEQYV.

This clonotype came up many times. CDR3 sequence: CSARQYNEQFF. The CDR3 DNA is TGCAGCGCCAGACAGTACAATGAGCAGTTCTTC. The chain uses TRBV29-1 and TRBJ2-1, with a possible D match to TRBD1 (5 bases). This CDR3 has 11 residues. Germline CDR1 is SQVTM and CDR2 is ANQGSEA. With 7 bases removed from V and 4 bases from J, the gap between germline ends came to 8 bases.

This clonotype was found many times. The CDR3 region is CSAIPTSGYNEQFF. The CDR3 bases are TGCAGTGCCATACCTACTAGCGGATACAATGAGCAGTTCTTC. The chain joins TRBV20-1 to TRBJ2-1, with 8 bases identical to TRBD2. J was trimmed by 4 bases and V by 6 bases; bases with no gene match: 8. The CDR3 spans 14 residues. Germline lookup yields CDR1 DFQATT and CDR2 SNEGSKA (reference sequence).

V and J are TRBV11-2 and TRBJ1-1; 8 bases are shared with TRBD1. Germline assignment: CDR1 SGHAT and CDR2 FQNNGV. J gave up 0 bases and V 3 bases, and 18 bases lay outside the gene matches. The CDR3 loop spans 20 amino acids. CDR3 in amino acids: CASSLQGARVRSNMNTEAFF. CDR3 nucleotide sequence: TGTGCCAGCAGCTTGCAGGGGGCGAGGGTTCGGAGTAATATGAACACTGAAGCTTTCTTT.

This clonotype was recorded at least ten times. CDR3 protein: CASSLNRGQYEQYF. The CDR3 coding sequence is TGCGCCAGCAGCTTGAACAGGGGGCAATACGAGCAGTACTTC. The chain couples TRBV5-1 to TRBJ2-7; 9 bases match TRBD1. Trimming removed 1 base from V and 4 bases from J; junction bases left unmatched: 3. CDR3 size: 14 residues. Germline V CDR1 and CDR2: SGHRS, YFSETQ.

This clonotype turned up a few times. The rearrangement joins TRBV18 to TRBJ2-7, with 7 bases matching TRBD1. There are 15 residues in the CDR3. V lost 6 bases to trimming and J lost 1 base; unmatched junction nucleotides: 9. In germline, CDR1 is KGHSH, CDR2 LQKENI. CDR3 residues: CASSPDRTLSYEQYF. The CDR3 nucleotides read TGTGCCAGCTCTCCGGACAGGACCCTTTCCTACGAGCAGTACTTC.

This rearrangement joins TRBV13 to TRBJ2-2; weak D call: TRBD1 (6 bases). Germline CDR1 and CDR2: PRHDT and FYEKMQ (reference sequence). V was trimmed by 5 bases and J by 2 bases, leaving 15 bases between them. The CDR3 is 16 amino acids. CDR3 in amino acids: CASSPPGQSNTGELFF. The CDR3 DNA reads as TGTGCCAGCAGCCCCCCCGGACAGTCAAACACCGGGGAGCTGTTTTTT.

This clonotype was recorded at least ten times. The chain links TRBV20-1 to TRBJ1-1; possible D gene TRBD1, 5 bases. The CDR3 sequence is 12 residues long. CDR1 is DFQATT, CDR2 SNEGSKA, per germline (reference sequence). CDR3: CSARDLNTEAFF. In DNA form, the CDR3 reads TGCAGCGCACGGGACTTGAACACTGAAGCTTTCTTT.

To note about this clonotype: One end of the junction fails to match germline, which may point to a read error. The rearrangement links TRBV3-1 to TRBJ1-3; the D gene is possibly TRBD1 (6 bases). The germline V gene encodes CDR1 LGHDT and CDR2 YNNKEL (reference sequence). There are 18 residues in the CDR3. CDR3 residues: CTSSPQGYRAARGNTIYF. The DNA of the CDR3 is TGTACCAGCAGCCCTCAAGGGTACAGGGCGGCGCGTGGAAACACCATATATTTT.

The chain is built from TRBV15 and TRBJ1-6; tentatively, D is TRBD1 (6 bases). There are 13 residues in the CDR3. Germline-derived CDR1 and CDR2 are LNHNV and YYDKDF (reference sequence). Trimming left V 0 bases short and J 9 bases short, with 6 bases between. CDR3 sequence reads: CATSREGASPLHF. DNA of the CDR3: TGTGCCACCAGCAGAGAGGGGGCTTCACCCCTCCACTTT.

This clonotype was detected ten times or more. The chain carries TRBV24-1 and TRBJ2-3; D gene unclear. CDR1 KGHDR and CDR2 SFDVKD come from the germline V gene. V was shortened by 6 bases and J by 3 bases, with 15 bases between the two germline ends. This CDR3 is 15 amino acids long. The CDR3 coding sequence is TGTGCCACCAGTTCTCAAACTACAGCAACAGATACGCAGTATTTT. It codes for CATSSQTTATDTQYF.

J is TRBJ2-3 and V is TRBV5-1; no clear D. CDR1 is SGHRS, CDR2 YFSETQ, per germline. V was shortened by 0 bases and J by 2 bases, with 7 bases between the two germline ends. This CDR3 has 14 residues. The CDR3 DNA follows: TGCGCCAGCAGCTTGGGCAGCCCCACAGATACGCAGTATTTT. This sequence encodes CASSLGSPTDTQYF. The variable domain in full, completed from reference TRBV5-1 and TRBJ2-3, reads KAGVTQTPRYLIKTRGQQVTLSCSPISGHRSVSWYQQTPGQGLQFLFEYFSETQRNKGNFPGRFSGRQFSNSRSEMNVSTLELGDSALYLCASSLGSPTDTQYFGPGTRLTVL.

The gene calls are TRBV24-1 and TRBJ2-7, with no clear D. Germline values: CDR1 KGHDR, CDR2 SFDVKD. Deletions cut 4 bases from V and 4 bases from J, with 16 bases between. The CDR3 consists of 15 residues. The CDR3 DNA reads as TGTGCCACCAGTGACTCCTCCCGGAACGCATACGAGCAGTACTTC. Translating gives CATSDSSRNAYEQYF.

This clonotype came up a few times. The chain couples TRBV7-8 to TRBJ2-7, with 8 bases aligning to TRBD1. The CDR3 has 16 amino acids. With 1 base clipped from V and 5 bases from J, the junction kept 10 bases outside the gene matches. In germline, CDR1 is SGHVS, CDR2 FQNEAQ. CDR3 nucleotide sequence: TGTGCCAGCAGCTTAGTGCAGGGGGCAGGGGGCGACGAGCAGTACGTC. It codes for CASSLVQGAGGDEQYV.